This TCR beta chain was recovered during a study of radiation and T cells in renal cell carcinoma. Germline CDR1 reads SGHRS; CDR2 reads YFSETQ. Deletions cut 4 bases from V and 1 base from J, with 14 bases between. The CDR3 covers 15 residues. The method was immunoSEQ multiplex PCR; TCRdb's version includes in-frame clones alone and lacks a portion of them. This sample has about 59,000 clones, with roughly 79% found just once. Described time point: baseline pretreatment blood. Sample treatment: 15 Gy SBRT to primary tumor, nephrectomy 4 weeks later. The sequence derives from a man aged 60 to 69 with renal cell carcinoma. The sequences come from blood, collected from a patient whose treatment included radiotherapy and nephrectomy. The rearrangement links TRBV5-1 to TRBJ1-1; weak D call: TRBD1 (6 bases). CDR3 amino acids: CASSRDGQKNTEAFF. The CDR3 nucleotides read TGCGCCAGCAGCAGGGATGGACAGAAGAACACTGAAGCTTTCTTT.